This TCR beta chain was identified during a study of response to subunit inactivated influenza vaccine. With 4 bases removed from V and 2 bases from J, the gap between germline ends came to 9 bases. The CDR3 is made up of 13 amino acids. Germline CDR1 MDHEN, CDR2 SYDVKM. Via MiXCR, TCRdb re-called the RT-PCR reads, giving one row per CDR3 protein. The profile covers roughly 500,000 distinct CDR3 sequences, with 25% appearing a single time and approximately 2% taken by the ten largest. The clonotype comes from a man over 45 who received an inactivated influenza vaccine. The rearrangement links TRBV28 to TRBJ2-7; D is tentatively TRBD1 or TRBD2 (5 bases each). Sequences were derived from CD4+ T cells sorted from PBMCs, sampled 5 to 6 days after vaccination. The CDR3 protein is CASSSGPTYEQYF. CDR3 nucleotides: TGTGCCAGCAGTTCGGGACCAACCTACGAGCAGTACTTC.